The present entry profiles one T cell receptor (beta chain) with its context. The target antigen is unknown. The sample originates from a study of CXCR3-negative and CXCR3-positive naive CD8 T cells. 5' RACE that incorporated UMI labels was used to prepare the TRB cDNA libraries. TCRdb processed the 5' RACE reads again and assigns one entry to each CDR3 protein, with no DNA. This sample's table reports 150,000 to 180,000 distinct CDR3 sequences. Study-level points and caveats: Memory CD8+ cells had much lower diversity, and both naive subsets had comparably high diversity. Higher TRB CDR3 hydrophobicity marked CXCR3-positive naive cells relative to CXCR3-negative naive cells.

Sequenced input: naive CXCR3+ CD8+ T cells from blood. Subset noted: CD45RO-CCR7+CD27+CD95- naive CD8+ T cells expressing CXCR3 (TNR3+). This receptor was identified in a human donor in good health. Some clones in this sample may be carry-over from other donors' samples.

CDR3: CASSDTHPEAFF. V usage is TRBV25-1 and J usage is TRBJ1-1. CDR3 length: 12 amino acids. Per the germline V gene, CDR1 is MGHDK and CDR2 is SYGVNS.